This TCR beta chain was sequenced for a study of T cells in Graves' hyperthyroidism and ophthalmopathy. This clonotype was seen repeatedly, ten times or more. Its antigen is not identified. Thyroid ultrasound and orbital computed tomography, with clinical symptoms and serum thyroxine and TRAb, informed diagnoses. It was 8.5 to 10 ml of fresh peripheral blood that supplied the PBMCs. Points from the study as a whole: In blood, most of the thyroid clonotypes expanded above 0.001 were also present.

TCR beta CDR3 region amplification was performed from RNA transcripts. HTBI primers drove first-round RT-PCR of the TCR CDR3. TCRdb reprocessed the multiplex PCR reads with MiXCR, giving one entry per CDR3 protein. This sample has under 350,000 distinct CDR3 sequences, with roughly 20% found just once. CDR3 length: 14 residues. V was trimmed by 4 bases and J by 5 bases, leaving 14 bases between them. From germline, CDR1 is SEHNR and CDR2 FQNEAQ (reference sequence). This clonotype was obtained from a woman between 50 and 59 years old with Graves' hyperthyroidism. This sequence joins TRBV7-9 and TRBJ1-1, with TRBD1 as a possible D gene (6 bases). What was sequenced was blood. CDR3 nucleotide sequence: TGTGCCAGCAGCTCAGCCGGGACAAAAACTGAAGCTTTCTTT. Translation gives CASSSAGTKTEAFF.